These 6 T cell receptor beta chains were all obtained from the same sample, sequenced in a study of metastatic and nonmetastatic thyroid tumors. No treatment had been given to any patient before thyroid surgery. TCRdb redid the clone calls on the PCR reads using MiXCR. In the table there are tens of thousands of clones, approximately 20% of which are singletons. Sequenced material: blood. The receptors were gathered from a male donor with papillary thyroid cancer or a benign thyroid nodule (not recorded which). Some clones in this sample may be carry-over from other donors' samples.

V and J are TRBV5-1 and TRBJ1-2; D unclear. The CDR3 is 11 amino acids. Per the germline V gene, CDR1 is SGHRS and CDR2 is YFSETQ. Trimming left V 4 bases short and J 7 bases short, with 8 bases between. The CDR3 here is CASSGGRGYTF. As DNA, the CDR3 is TGCGCCAGCAGCGGCGGACGTGGCTACACCTTC.

By frequency in the sample, this clone is medium-sized. The V and J genes are TRBV18 and TRBJ1-5; tentative D call: TRBD1 (5 bases). CDR1 KGHSH and CDR2 LQKENI come from the germline V gene. The germline V and J ends were trimmed by 3 bases and 5 bases, with 11 bases remaining between them. The CDR3 sequence is 14 residues long. CDR3 in DNA: TGTGCCAGCTCACCGGGACGGAGCGATCAGCCCCAGCATTTT. This sequence encodes CASSPGRSDQPQHF.

The chain has TRBV20-1 and TRBJ2-1; tentatively, D is TRBD1 (5 bases). CDR3 length: 13 amino acids. Germline V gives CDR1 DFQATT, CDR2 SNEGSKA (reference sequence). Trimming cost V 3 bases and J 5 bases, with 11 bases left between them. The CDR3 sequence: CSARYRTHNEQFF. The DNA of the CDR3 is TGCAGTGCTAGGTACAGGACCCACAATGAGCAGTTCTTC.

This clone was counted many times. A much larger clone lies one base from this, so it may be a read error. The same CDR3 can be traced to other DNA sequences in this sample. V usage is TRBV2 and J usage is TRBJ2-7, with D tentatively TRBD1 (5 bases). The CDR3 sequence is 13 residues long. In germline, CDR1 is SNHLY, CDR2 FYNNEI. V lost 6 bases and J 7 bases, leaving 16 bases between the germline ends. The DNA of the CDR3 is TGTGCCAGCAGGACAGTATCGTCATTTGAGCAGTACTTC. It specifies CASRTVSSFEQYF.

This clone was recorded a few times. The chain carries TRBV12-3 or TRBV12-4 and TRBJ2-7; D is unresolved. This CDR3 comprises 13 residues. V shed 1 base and J shed 1 base, with 5 bases lying between them. CDR3 in DNA: TGTGCCAGCAGTTTAGGGCTGTCCTACGAGCAGTACTTC. Its protein product is CASSLGLSYEQYF.

This clone appeared many times. A much larger clone lies one base from this, so it may be a read error. V and J are TRBV30 and TRBJ2-7; D tentatively fits TRBD1 or TRBD2 (6 bases each). The CDR3 contains 13 residues. Per germline, CDR1 GTSNPN and CDR2 SVGIG (reference sequence). The CDR3 DNA sequence: TGTGCCTGGACAAGGGGGGCTGTCTACAAGCAGTACTTC. As protein: CAWTRGAVYKQYF.